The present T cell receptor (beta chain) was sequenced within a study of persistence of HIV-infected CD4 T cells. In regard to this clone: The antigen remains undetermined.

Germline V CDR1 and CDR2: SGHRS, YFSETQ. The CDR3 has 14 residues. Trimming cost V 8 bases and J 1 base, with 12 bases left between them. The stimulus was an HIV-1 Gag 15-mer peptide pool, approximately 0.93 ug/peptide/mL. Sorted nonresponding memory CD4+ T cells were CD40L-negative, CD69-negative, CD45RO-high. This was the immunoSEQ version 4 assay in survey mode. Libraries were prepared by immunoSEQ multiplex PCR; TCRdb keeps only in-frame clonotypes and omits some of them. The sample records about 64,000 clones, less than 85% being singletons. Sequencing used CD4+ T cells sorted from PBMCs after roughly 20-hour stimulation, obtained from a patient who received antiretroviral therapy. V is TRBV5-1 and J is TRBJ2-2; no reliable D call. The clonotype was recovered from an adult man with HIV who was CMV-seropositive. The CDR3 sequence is CASRAWQNTGELFF. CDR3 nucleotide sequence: TGCGCCAGTCGGGCCTGGCAGAACACCGGGGAGCTGTTTTTT.